This passage covers 8 T cell receptor beta chains from one sample sequenced in a study of identical twins. One entry per CDR3 protein results from TCRdb running MiXCR on the 5' RACE reads. This repertoire shows around 1.7 million distinct CDR3 sequences, roughly a third found once; its top ten account for approximately 0.25%. Input material: cord blood. These receptor sequences come from a newborn girl in good health.

The rearrangement links TRBV6-1 to TRBJ1-4; TRBD1 is a possible D gene (5 bases). The germline gives CDR1 MNHNS, CDR2 SASEGT. The CDR3 length is 14 residues. V was clipped by 8 bases and J by 3 bases, with 13 bases between them. Here the CDR3 reads CASGFYRSNEKLFF. As DNA, the CDR3 is TGTGCCAGCGGCTTTTACAGGTCTAATGAAAAACTGTTTTTT.

The chain uses TRBV10-3 and TRBJ2-5, with D perhaps TRBD2 (6 bases). Trimming took off 0 bases at V and 11 bases at J, with 16 bases between the two ends. CDR3 length: 14 amino acids. CDR1 and CDR2 (germline): ENHRY, SYGVKD. The CDR3 nucleotides are TGTGCCATCAGTGAGTCGTCGGGGGTGAATGAGCAGTACTTC. Its protein is CAISESSGVNEQYF.

This rearrangement joins TRBV2 to TRBJ2-4; 12 positions agree with TRBD2. The DNA end is more similar to TRBJ2-7, so the J call may be wrong. This CDR3 has 14 residues. The germline gives CDR1 SNHLY, CDR2 FYNNEI. CDR3: CASAKTSGRYEQYF. CDR3 DNA sequence: TGTGCCAGTGCTAAGACTAGCGGGAGATACGAGCAGTACTTC.

DNA for the CDR3: TGTGCCAGCAGTTTACCGACAGGGGGAACCGAAAAACTGTTTTTT. It yields the protein CASSLPTGGTEKLFF. V is TRBV28 and J is TRBJ1-4, with TRBD1 matching 9 bases. The CDR3 is made up of 15 amino acids. The V gene end was trimmed by 2 bases and the J gene end by 8 bases; junction bases not matched to a gene: 6. Germline V gives CDR1 MDHEN, CDR2 SYDVKM.

This clonotype has more than one count but fewer than ten. The chain is built from TRBV2 and TRBJ2-3, with D maybe TRBD2 (6 bases). The CDR3 is 15 amino acids. Trimming shortened V by 3 bases and J by 2 bases, and 12 bases separated the two germline ends. Germline-derived CDR1 and CDR2 are SNHLY and FYNNEI. The CDR3 coding sequence is TGTGCCAGCAGTGACCCGGGACTCAACACAGATACGCAGTATTTT. Its translation is CASSDPGLNTDTQYF.

The chain joins TRBV25-1 to TRBJ1-2; a weak D match, TRBD1 (6 bases). Germline values: CDR1 MGHDK, CDR2 SYGVNS. V lost 3 bases and J 11 bases, leaving 16 bases between the germline ends. There are 13 residues in the CDR3. CDR3 amino acids: CASSDAGTTMYTF. CDR3 DNA: TGTGCCAGCAGTGATGCCGGGACAACTATGTACACCTTC.

This clonotype occurred a few times. The CDR3 coding sequence is TGCAGTGCTAGAGAGGGGCCGGGGGCCAAAAACATTCAGTACTTC. Translation: CSAREGPGAKNIQYF. The chain has TRBV20-1 and TRBJ2-4; D may correspond to TRBD1 or TRBD2 (5 bases each). This CDR3 has 15 amino acids. V lost 0 bases and J 1 base, leaving 10 bases between the germline ends. CDR1 DFQATT and CDR2 SNEGSKA come from the germline V gene (reference sequence).

The chain carries TRBV9 and TRBJ2-1, with 8 bases lining up with TRBD1. Looked up from germline, CDR1 is SGDLS and CDR2 is YYNGEE. V shed 1 base, J shed 6 bases, and the junction held 9 bases outside the gene matches. CDR3 length equals 16 residues. The DNA of the CDR3 is TGTGCCAGCAGCGTACCTGACAGGGGACCTAGCAATGAGCAGTTCTTC. Its translation: CASSVPDRGPSNEQFF. Full variable domain (missing parts from reference TRBV9 and TRBJ2-1): DSGVTQTPKHLITATGQRVTLRCSPRSGDLSVYWYQQSLDQGLQFLIQYYNGEERAKGNILERFSAQQFPDLHSELNLSSLELGDSALYFCASSVPDRGPSNEQFFGPGTRLTVL.